This TCR beta chain was observed in a study of tumor and adjacent non-tumor tissue in lung cancer. In the study overall: Patients comprised 12 adenocarcinoma, a couple of squamous cell carcinoma and 1 small cell lung cancer. Patients were aged roughly 30 to 76, approximately ten men and 5 women, stage I to III.

Notes on this clonotype: Its antigen remains unknown. This sequence may be a read error, since a much larger clone differs from it by one base.

Study results and limitations: Significantly higher TCR diversity was found in tumor than normal lung. Patients with more diverse tumor TCRs had worse survival.

The V and J ends lost 0 bases and 6 bases respectively, with 15 bases between them. This CDR3 has 15 amino acids. CDR1 and CDR2 from the germline V gene are SGHRS and YFSETQ. This sample's RNA came from whole unsorted tissue. Distant lung tissue was collected more than 3 cm away from the tumor edge. TCRbeta libraries were built with three rounds of nested PCR, modified from ARM-PCR. TCRdb processed the multiplex PCR reads anew with MiXCR; each CDR3 protein has one entry. Of roughly 49,000 distinct CDR3 sequences listed, about 70% are singletons. The receptor was derived from a woman aged 60-70 years with non-small cell lung cancer. The sequenced material came from distant non-tumor lung tissue. The chain is built from TRBV5-1 and TRBJ1-1; D uncertain. Written as DNA, the CDR3 is TGCGCCAGCAGCTTGGCGAGGCTTGGAGACGCTGAAGCTTTCTTT. It codes for CASSLARLGDAEAFF. Full variable domain (missing parts from reference TRBV5-1 and TRBJ1-1): KAGVTQTPRYLIKTRGQQVTLSCSPISGHRSVSWYQQTPGQGLQFLFEYFSETQRNKGNFPGRFSGRQFSNSRSEMNVSTLELGDSALYLCASSLARLGDAEAFFGQGTRLTVV.